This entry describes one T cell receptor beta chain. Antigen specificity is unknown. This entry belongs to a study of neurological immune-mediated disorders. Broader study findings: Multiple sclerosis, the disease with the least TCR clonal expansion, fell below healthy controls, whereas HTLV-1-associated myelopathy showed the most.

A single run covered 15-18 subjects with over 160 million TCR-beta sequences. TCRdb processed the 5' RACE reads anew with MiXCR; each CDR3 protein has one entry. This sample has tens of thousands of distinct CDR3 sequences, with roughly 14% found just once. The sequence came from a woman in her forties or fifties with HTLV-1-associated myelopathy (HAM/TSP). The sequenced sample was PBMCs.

This chain's CDR3 is CANGDSQSNEQFF. Here the CDR3 DNA reads TGTGCCAACGGTGACTCGCAGAGCAATGAGCAGTTCTTC. The chain carries TRBV6-4 and TRBJ2-1; D gene unclear. CDR3 length: 13 amino acids. Trimming cost V 10 bases and J 6 bases, with 16 bases left between them. The germline CDR1 and CDR2 sequences are MRHNA and SNTAGT.